Sequencing of this TCR beta chain was carried out in a study of cytomegalovirus exposure and HLA in healthy donors. Background on the study: Researchers found that more than 70% of over 350 genotyped donors fell within the Caucasian-associated ancestry cluster.

This CDR3 comprises 18 residues. Germline values: CDR1 LGHNT, CDR2 FRNRAP. V was clipped by 6 bases and J by 0 bases; unmatched bases: 14. The PCR made use of 60 Vbeta and 13 Jbeta primers. The repertoire was sequenced with immunoSEQ multiplex PCR; TCRdb's copy has only in-frame clones and lacks some. The table has 100,000 or so clones, over 65% seen once. This clone occurred once. The sequence derives from a woman aged 40 to 50 in good health and CMV-seropositive. V is TRBV12-5 and J is TRBJ2-1; TRBD1 matches at 7 bases. Specimen: PBMCs. As DNA, the CDR3 is TGTGCTAGTGGGGGTCGGGGACAGCACCCATTCTCCTACAATGAGCAGTTCTTC. Its translation is CASGGRGQHPFSYNEQFF.